A single TCR beta chain is shown here with its context. Its antigen is not yet known. The record has no base qualities; no much larger clone is one base away. These data originate in a study of control samples from healthy donors and cancer patients (dated by TCRdb to 2020 to 2021). Via the germline V gene (reference sequence), CDR1 is LNHDA and CDR2 SQIVND. Trimming removed 5 bases from V and 1 base from J, leaving 11 bases between the germline ends. The CDR3 measures 14 amino acids from cysteine to phenylalanine. The only DNA kept is the CDR3, 42 bases in frame from the first base. The library was built by means of the immunoSEQ multiplex PCR assay. This is the immuneACCESS table as TCRdb keeps it, with only in-frame sequences that have V and J called. A part of the clones is gone; compared with another copy, unresolved V genes explain less than half, and the rest is unexplained. This sample is represented by more than 100,000 clones; approximately 89% of them were singletons. Around 3.4% of the sample lies in the top ten.

The chain is assembled from TRBV19 and TRBJ1-1; TRBD1 might be the D gene, on 6 matching bases. This receptor was identified in a man in his forties in good health. Sequencing input: blood. The encoded CDR3 is CASSYRGGNTEAFF. Read as DNA, the sequence is TGTGCCAGTAGTTACAGAGGGGGGAACACTGAAGCTTTCTTT.